This T cell receptor beta chain emerged from a study of OX40 agonist ivuxolimab in advanced cancers. CDR1 and CDR2 from the germline V gene are MDHEN and SYDVKM. Trimming at V came to 6 bases and at J to 2 bases, leaving 9 bases not matched to a gene. The CDR3 runs to 16 residues. Produced via immunoSEQ multiplex PCR; TCRdb's table is partial and in-frame only. This sample has around 31,000 clones, with 80% to 90% found just once. The source is an adult with an advanced solid tumor such as melanoma, head and neck, liver or kidney cancer. Sample: CD4+ or CD8+ T cells sorted from blood, taken in a trial of the OX40 agonist ivuxolimab. This chain links TRBV28 with TRBJ2-2, with 7 bases fitting TRBD2. CDR3 region: CASSPPGLDNTGELFF. In DNA, the CDR3 is TGTGCCAGCAGCCCGCCCGGACTAGATAACACCGGGGAGCTGTTTTTT. The entire variable domain, with the rest obtained from reference TRBV28 and TRBJ2-2, is as follows: DVKVTQSSRYLVKRTGEKVFLECVQDMDHENMFWYRQDPGLGLRLIYFSYDVKMKEKGDIPEGYSVSREKKERFSLILESASTNQTSMYLCASSPPGLDNTGELFFGEGSRLTVL.